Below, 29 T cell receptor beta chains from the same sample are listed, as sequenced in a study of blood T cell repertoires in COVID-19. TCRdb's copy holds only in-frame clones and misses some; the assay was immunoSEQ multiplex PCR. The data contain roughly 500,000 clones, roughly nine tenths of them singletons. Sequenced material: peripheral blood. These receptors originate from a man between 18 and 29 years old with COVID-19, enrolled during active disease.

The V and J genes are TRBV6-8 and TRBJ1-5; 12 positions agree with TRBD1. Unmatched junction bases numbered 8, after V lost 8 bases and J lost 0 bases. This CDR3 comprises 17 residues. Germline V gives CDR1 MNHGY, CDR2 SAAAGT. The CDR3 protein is CASDRDRGRDSNQPQHF. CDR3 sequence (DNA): TGTGCCAGCGACCGGGACAGGGGGCGCGATAGCAATCAGCCCCAGCATTTT.

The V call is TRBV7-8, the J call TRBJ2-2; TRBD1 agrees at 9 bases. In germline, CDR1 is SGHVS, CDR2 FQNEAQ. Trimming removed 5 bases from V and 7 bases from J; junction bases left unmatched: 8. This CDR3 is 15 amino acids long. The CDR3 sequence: CASSRRTGVSGELFF. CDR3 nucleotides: TGTGCCAGCAGCCGACGGACAGGGGTCAGCGGGGAGCTGTTTTTT.

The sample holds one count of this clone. The CDR3 region is CASSSGTGVGYTF. CDR3 nucleotides: TGTGCCAGCAGCTCCGGGACAGGGGTTGGCTACACCTTC. The V and J genes are TRBV7-9 and TRBJ1-2, with 10 bases that match TRBD1. V was clipped by 4 bases and J by 7 bases; unmatched bases: 3. This CDR3 spans 13 amino acids. Germline CDR1 is SEHNR and CDR2 is FQNEAQ (reference sequence).

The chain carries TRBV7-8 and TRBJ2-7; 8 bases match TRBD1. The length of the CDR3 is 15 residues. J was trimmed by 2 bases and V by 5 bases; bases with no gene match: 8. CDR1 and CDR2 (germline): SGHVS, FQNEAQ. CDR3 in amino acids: CASSPRTGLAYEQYF. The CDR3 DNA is TGTGCCAGCAGCCCTAGGACAGGGTTGGCCTACGAGCAGTACTTC.

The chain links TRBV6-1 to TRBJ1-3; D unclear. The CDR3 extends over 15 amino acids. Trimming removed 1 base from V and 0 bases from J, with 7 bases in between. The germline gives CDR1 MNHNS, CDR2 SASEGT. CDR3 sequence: CASSEGRASGNTIYF. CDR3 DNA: TGTGCCAGCAGTGAAGGGCGGGCCTCTGGAAACACCATATATTTT.

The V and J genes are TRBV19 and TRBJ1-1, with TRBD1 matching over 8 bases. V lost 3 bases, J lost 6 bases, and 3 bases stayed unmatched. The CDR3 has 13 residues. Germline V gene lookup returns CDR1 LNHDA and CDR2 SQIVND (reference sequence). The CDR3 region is CASSMTGVAEAFF. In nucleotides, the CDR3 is TGTGCCAGTAGTATGACAGGGGTGGCTGAAGCTTTCTTT.

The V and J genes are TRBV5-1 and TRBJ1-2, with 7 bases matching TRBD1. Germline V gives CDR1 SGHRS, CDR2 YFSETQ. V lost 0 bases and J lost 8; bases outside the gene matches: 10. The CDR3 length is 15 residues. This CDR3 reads CASSLGTGQPMGYTF. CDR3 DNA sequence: TGCGCCAGCAGCTTGGGGACAGGCCAGCCTATGGGCTACACCTTC.

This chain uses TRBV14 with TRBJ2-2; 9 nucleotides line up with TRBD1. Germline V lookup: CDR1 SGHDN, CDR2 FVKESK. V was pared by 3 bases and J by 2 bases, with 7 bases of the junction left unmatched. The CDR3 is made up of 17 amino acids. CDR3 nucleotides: TGTGCCAGCAGCCACACACAGGGACAGGGTAACACCGGGGAGCTGTTTTTT. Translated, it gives CASSHTQGQGNTGELFF.

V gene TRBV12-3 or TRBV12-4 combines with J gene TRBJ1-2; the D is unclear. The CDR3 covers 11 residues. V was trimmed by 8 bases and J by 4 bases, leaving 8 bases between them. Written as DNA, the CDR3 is TGTGCCAGCCGGAGATTCTATGGCTACACCTTC. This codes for CASRRFYGYTF.

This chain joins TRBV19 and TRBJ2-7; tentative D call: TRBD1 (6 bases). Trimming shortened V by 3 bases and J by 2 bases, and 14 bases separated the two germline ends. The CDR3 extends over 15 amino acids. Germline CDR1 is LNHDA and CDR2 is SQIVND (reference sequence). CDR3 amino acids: CASSMRQALTYEQYF. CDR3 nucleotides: TGTGCCAGTAGTATGAGACAGGCCCTTACCTACGAGCAGTACTTC. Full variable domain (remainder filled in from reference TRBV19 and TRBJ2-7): DGGITQSPKYLFRKEGQNVTLSCEQNLNHDAMYWYRQDPGQGLRLIYYSQIVNDFQKGDIAEGYSVSREKKESFPLTVTSAQKNPTAFYLCASSMRQALTYEQYFGPGTRLTVT.

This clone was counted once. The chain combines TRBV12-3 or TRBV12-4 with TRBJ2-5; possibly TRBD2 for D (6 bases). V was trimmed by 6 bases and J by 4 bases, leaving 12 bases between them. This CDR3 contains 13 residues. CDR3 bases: TGTGCCAGCAGCCGGAGGGGCGGAGAGACCCAGTACTTC. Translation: CASSRRGGETQYF.

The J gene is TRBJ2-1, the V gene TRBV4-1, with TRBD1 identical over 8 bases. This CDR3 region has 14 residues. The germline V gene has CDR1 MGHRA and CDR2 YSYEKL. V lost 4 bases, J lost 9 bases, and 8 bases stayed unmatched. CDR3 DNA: TGCGCCAGCAGCCCCGGACAGGGCGAGGTTGAGCAGTTCTTC. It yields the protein CASSPGQGEVEQFF.

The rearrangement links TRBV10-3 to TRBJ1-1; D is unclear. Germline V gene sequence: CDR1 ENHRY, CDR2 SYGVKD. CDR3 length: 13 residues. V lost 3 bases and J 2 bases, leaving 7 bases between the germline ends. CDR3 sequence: CAISDDTNTEAFF. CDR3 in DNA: TGTGCCATCAGTGACGATACAAACACTGAAGCTTTCTTT.

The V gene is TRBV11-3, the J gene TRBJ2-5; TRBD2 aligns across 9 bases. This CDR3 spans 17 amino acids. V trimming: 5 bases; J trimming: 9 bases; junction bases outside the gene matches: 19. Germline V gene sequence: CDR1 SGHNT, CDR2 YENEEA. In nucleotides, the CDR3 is TGTGCCAGCAGCGAGTCTAGCGGGACCGCAGGGAAGAGAGCCCAGTACTTC. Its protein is CASSESSGTAGKRAQYF.

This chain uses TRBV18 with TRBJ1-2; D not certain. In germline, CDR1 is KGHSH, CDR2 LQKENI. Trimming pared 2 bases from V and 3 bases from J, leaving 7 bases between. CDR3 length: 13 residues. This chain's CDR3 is CASSPSQDYGYTF. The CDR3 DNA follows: TGTGCCAGCTCACCATCGCAGGACTATGGCTACACCTTC.

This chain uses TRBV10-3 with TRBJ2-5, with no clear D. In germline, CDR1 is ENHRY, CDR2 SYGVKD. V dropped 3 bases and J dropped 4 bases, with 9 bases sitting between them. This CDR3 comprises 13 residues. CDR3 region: CAISESLLETQYF. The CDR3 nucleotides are TGTGCCATCAGTGAATCTCTTTTAGAGACCCAGTACTTC.

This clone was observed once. CDR3 sequence (DNA): TGTGCCAGCAGCCTGGAGGTGGGGACTCAAGAGACCCAGTACTTC. Its translation is CASSLEVGTQETQYF. V gene TRBV7-2 combines with J gene TRBJ2-5; weak D call: TRBD2 (6 bases). Germline V lookup: CDR1 SGHTA, CDR2 FQGNSA. This CDR3 comprises 15 residues. V shed 5 bases and J shed 2 bases, with 15 bases lying between them.

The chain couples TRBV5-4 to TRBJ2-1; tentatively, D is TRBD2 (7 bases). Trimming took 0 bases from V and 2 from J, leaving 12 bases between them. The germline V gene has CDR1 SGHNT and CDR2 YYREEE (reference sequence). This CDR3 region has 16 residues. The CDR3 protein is CASSLDGGGPYNEQFF. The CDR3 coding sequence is TGTGCCAGCAGCTTGGATGGGGGGGGGCCCTACAATGAGCAGTTCTTC.

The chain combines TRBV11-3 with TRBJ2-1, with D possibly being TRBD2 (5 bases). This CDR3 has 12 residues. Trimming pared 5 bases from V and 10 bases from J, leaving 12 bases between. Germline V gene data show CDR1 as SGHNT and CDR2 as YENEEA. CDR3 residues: CASSPRGREQFF. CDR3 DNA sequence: TGTGCCAGCAGCCCCCGGGGTCGGGAGCAGTTCTTC.

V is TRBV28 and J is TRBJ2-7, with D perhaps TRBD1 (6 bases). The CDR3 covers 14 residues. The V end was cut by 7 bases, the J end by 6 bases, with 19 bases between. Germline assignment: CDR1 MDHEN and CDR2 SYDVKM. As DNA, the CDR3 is TGTGCCAGCACCTTAGGCCCGGCAGGGGCCGAGCAGTACTTC. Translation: CASTLGPAGAEQYF.

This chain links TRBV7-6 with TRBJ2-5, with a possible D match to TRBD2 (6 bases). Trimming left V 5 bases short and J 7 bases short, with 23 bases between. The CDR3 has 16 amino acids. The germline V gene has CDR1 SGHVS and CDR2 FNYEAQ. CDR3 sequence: CASSPRLLSTGGTQYF. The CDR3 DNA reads TGTGCCAGCAGCCCTAGACTACTAAGCACCGGGGGGACCCAGTACTTC.

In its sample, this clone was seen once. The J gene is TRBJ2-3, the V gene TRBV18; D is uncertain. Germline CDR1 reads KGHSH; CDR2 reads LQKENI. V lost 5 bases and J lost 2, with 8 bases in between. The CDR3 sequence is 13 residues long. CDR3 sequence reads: CASSGTNTDTQYF. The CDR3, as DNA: TGTGCCAGCTCAGGAACTAACACAGATACGCAGTATTTT.

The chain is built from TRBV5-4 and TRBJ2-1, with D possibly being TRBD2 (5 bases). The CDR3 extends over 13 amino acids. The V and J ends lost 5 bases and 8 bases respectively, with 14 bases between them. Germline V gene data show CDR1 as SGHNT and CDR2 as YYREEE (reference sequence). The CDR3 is CASRMDSRDEQFF. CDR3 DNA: TGTGCCAGCAGAATGGACTCCCGGGATGAGCAGTTCTTC.

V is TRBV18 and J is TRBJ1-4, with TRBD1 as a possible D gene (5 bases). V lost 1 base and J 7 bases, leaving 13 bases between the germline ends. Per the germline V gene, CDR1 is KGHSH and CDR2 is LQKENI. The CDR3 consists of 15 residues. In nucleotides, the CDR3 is TGTGCCAGCTCACCACAAAAGGGGTTAGGTGAAAAACTGTTTTTT. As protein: CASSPQKGLGEKLFF.

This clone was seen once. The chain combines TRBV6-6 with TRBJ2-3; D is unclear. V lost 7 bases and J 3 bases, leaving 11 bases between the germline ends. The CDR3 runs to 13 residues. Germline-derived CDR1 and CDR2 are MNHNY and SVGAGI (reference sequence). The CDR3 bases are TGTGCCAGCACCTACCGAGTGACAGATACGCAGTATTTT. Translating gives CASTYRVTDTQYF.

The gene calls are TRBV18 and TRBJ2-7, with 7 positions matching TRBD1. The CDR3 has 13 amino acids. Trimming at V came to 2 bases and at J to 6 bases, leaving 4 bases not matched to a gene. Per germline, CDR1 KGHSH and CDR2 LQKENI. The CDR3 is CASSPTTGAEQYF. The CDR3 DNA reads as TGTGCCAGCTCACCAACCACAGGGGCCGAGCAGTACTTC.

The CDR3 protein is CASKGTTSSRETQYF. Here the CDR3 DNA reads TGTGCCAGCAAGGGGACTACCTCCTCCCGAGAGACCCAGTACTTC. J is TRBJ2-5 and V is TRBV5-6; 7 bases fit TRBD2. Losses at the gene ends were 6 bases for V and 4 bases for J; bases not matched to a gene: 12. The CDR3 is 15 residues long. Looked up from germline, CDR1 is SGHDT and CDR2 is YYEEEE.

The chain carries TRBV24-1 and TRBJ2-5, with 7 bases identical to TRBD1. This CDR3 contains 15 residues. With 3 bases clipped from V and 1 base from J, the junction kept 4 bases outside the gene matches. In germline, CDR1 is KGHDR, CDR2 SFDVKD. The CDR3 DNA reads TGTGCCACCAGTGATACCCGGGACAGCCAAGAGACCCAGTACTTC. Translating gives CATSDTRDSQETQYF.

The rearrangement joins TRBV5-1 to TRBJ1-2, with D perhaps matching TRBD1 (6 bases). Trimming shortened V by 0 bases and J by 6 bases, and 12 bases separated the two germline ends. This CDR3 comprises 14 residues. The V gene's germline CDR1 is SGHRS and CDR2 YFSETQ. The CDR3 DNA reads TGCGCCAGCAGCTTGGACAGGGCCGAGGATGGCTACACCTTC. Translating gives CASSLDRAEDGYTF.